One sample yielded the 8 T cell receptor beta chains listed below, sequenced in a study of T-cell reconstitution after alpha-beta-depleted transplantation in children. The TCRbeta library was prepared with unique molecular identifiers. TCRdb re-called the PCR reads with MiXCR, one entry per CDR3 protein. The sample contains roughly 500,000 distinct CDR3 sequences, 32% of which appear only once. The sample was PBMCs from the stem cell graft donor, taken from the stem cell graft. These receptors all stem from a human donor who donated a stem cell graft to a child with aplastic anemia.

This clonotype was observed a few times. CDR3 nucleotides: TGCAGCGTTTATACCGGGAGAAACCAAGAGACCCAGTACTTC. This sequence encodes CSVYTGRNQETQYF. The chain employs TRBV29-1 and TRBJ2-5, with a tentative D call TRBD2 (6 bases). The CDR3 runs to 14 residues. Trimming shortened V by 5 bases and J by 0 bases, and 13 bases separated the two germline ends. CDR1 and CDR2 from the germline V gene are SQVTM and ANQGSEA.

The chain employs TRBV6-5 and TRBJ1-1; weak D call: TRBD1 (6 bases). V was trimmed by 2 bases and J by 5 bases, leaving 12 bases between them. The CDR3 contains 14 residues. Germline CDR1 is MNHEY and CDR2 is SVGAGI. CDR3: CASSYGQGRTEAFF. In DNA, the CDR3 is TGTGCCAGCAGTTACGGGCAGGGGAGAACTGAAGCTTTCTTT.

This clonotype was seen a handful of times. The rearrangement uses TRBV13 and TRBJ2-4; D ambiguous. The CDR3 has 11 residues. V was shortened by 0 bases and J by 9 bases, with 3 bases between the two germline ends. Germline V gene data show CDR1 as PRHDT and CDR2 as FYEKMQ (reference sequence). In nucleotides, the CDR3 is TGTGCCAGCAGCTTAGGGGGCATTCAGTACTTC. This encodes CASSLGGIQYF.

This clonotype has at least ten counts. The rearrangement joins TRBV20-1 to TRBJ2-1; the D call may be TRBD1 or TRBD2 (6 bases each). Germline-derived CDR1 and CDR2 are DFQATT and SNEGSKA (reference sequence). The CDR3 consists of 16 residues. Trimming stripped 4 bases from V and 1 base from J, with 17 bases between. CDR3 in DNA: TGCAGTGCTATGCCCAACACAGGGAGGTCCTACAATGAGCAGTTCTTC. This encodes CSAMPNTGRSYNEQFF.

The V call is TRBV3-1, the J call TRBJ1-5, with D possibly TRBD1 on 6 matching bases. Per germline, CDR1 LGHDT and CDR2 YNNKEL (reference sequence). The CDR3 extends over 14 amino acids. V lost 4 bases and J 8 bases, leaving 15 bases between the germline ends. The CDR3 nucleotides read TGTGCCAGCAGCCCGACAGGAGAGTACAAGCCCCAGCATTTT. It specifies CASSPTGEYKPQHF. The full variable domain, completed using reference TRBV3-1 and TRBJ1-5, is DTAVSQTPKYLVTQMGNDKSIKCEQNLGHDTMYWYKQDSKKFLKIMFSYNNKELIINETVPNRFSPKSPDKAHLNLHINSLELGDSAVYFCASSPTGEYKPQHFGDGTRLSIL.

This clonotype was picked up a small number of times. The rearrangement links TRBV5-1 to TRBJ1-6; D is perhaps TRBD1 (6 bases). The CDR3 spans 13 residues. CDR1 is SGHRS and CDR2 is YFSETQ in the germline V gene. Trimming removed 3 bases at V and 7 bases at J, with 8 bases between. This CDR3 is CASSSDSNSPLHF. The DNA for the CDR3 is TGCGCCAGCAGCTCGGACAGCAATTCACCCCTCCACTTT.

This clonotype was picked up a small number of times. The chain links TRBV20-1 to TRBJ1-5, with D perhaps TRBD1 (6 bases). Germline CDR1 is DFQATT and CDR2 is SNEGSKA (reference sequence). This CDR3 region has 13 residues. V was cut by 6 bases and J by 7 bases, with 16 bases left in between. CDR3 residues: CSARGGGEQPQHF. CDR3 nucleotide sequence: TGCAGTGCCCGAGGGGGGGGTGAGCAGCCCCAGCATTTT.

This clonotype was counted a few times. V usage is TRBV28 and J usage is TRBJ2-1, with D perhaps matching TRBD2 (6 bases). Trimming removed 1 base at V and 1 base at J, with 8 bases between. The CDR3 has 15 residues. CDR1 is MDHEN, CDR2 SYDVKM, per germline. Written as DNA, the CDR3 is TGTGCCAGCAGTTTATATCGGGGGTCCTACAATGAGCAGTTCTTC. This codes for CASSLYRGSYNEQFF.